Below, 24 T cell receptor beta chains from the same sample are listed, as sequenced in a study of post-analysis software for immune sequencing data. Study findings and constraints: Patients had higher frequencies than controls of a few TRBV segments, including TRBV5-6, TRBV5-1 and TRBV20-1.

TCR beta cDNA libraries included unique molecular identifiers. In TCRdb, the PCR reads were re-called with MiXCR into one record per CDR3 protein. The sample records about 500,000 distinct CDR3 sequences, less than 45% being singletons. Their antigens are not known. Sequencing input: blood. The receptor set was obtained from a girl aged 5-17 years with multiple sclerosis.

V and J are TRBV20-1 and TRBJ2-4, with D tentatively TRBD2 (5 bases). Between the trimmed V and J ends, which lost 1 base and 6 bases, there was a span of 16 bases. In germline, CDR1 is DFQATT, CDR2 SNEGSKA (reference sequence). The CDR3 runs to 15 residues. The CDR3 loop is CSARGVASNVNIQYF. Here the CDR3 DNA reads TGCAGTGCTAGAGGGGTAGCGAGCAACGTAAACATTCAGTACTTC.

The rearrangement joins TRBV12-3 or TRBV12-4 to TRBJ2-3, with 13 bases aligning to TRBD2. This CDR3 comprises 15 residues. Unmatched junction bases numbered 4, after V lost 6 bases and J lost 4 bases. For the CDR3, the DNA is TGTGCCAGCAGGTTGGGACTAGCGGGATCAGATACGCAGTATTTT. It codes for CASRLGLAGSDTQYF.

With regard to this clonotype: Compared with germline, one end of the junction differs, possibly owing to a read error. The rearrangement uses TRBV19 and TRBJ2-7, with 10 bases fitting TRBD2. This CDR3 contains 16 residues. Germline V gene sequence: CDR1 LNHDA, CDR2 SQIVND (reference sequence). The CDR3 protein is CAGSIDGLAGEYEQYF. The DNA for the CDR3 is TGTGCCGGTAGTATAGATGGCCTAGCGGGAGAGTACGAGCAGTACTTC.

The genes are TRBV4-1 and TRBJ2-7; D might be TRBD1 or TRBD2, each matching 5 bases. This CDR3 spans 16 amino acids. Germline V gene data show CDR1 as MGHRA and CDR2 as YSYEKL. V was clipped by 1 base and J by 3 bases, with 16 bases between them. The CDR3 DNA reads as TGCGCCAGCAGCCAAGTGCCCGCCTGGGGGATCTACGAGCAGTACTTC. Encoded protein: CASSQVPAWGIYEQYF.

The rearrangement joins TRBV9 to TRBJ2-1, with 8 nucleotides matching TRBD2. Germline V gene sequence: CDR1 SGDLS, CDR2 YYNGEE. This CDR3 is 15 amino acids long. Trimming took 0 bases from V and 2 from J; bases not matched to a gene: 1. CDR3 nucleotide sequence: TGTGCCAGCAGCGTAGCCGGGAGGGCCTACAATGAGCAGTTCTTC. Translating it yields CASSVAGRAYNEQFF.

In its sample, this clonotype was seen a few times. V and J are TRBV6-2 or TRBV6-3 and TRBJ1-2; D uncertain. This CDR3 contains 12 residues. Trimming removed 2 bases from V and 5 bases from J, with 6 bases in between. Germline V gene data show CDR1 as MNHEY and CDR2 as SVGEGT. The CDR3 loop is CASSYKGYGYTF. Written as DNA, the CDR3 is TGTGCCAGCAGTTACAAGGGATATGGCTACACCTTC.

The chain uses TRBV10-3 and TRBJ2-4, with 8 bases that match TRBD1. The J call is uncertain, as TRBJ2-7 better fits the DNA end. The V gene's germline CDR1 is ENHRY and CDR2 SYGVKD. The CDR3 totals 13 residues. The CDR3: CAISDDRGYEQYF. The CDR3 DNA reads TGTGCCATCAGTGATGACAGGGGCTACGAGCAGTACTTC.

J is TRBJ2-3 and V is TRBV19, with 10 positions matching TRBD2. The CDR3 is made up of 15 amino acids. V lost 3 bases, J lost 3 bases, and 3 bases stayed unmatched. Germline V gene lookup returns CDR1 LNHDA and CDR2 SQIVND (reference sequence). CDR3 coding DNA: TGTGCCAGTAGTATCGGTAGCGGGAGGACAGATACGCAGTATTTT. Its protein is CASSIGSGRTDTQYF.

The chain employs TRBV7-8 and TRBJ2-4, with 10 bases matching TRBD2. The end of the DNA is better explained by TRBJ2-7, so the J call may be wrong. Looked up from germline, CDR1 is SGHVS and CDR2 is FQNEAQ. CDR3 size: 15 residues. CDR3 residues: CASSLARTSGYEQYF. The CDR3 coding sequence is TGTGCCAGCAGCTTAGCGAGGACTAGCGGCTACGAGCAGTACTTC.

V gene TRBV29-1 combines with J gene TRBJ2-5; 15 bases align to TRBD2. The germline CDR1 and CDR2 sequences are SQVTM and ANQGSEA. CDR3 length equals 15 residues. The V and J ends lost 6 bases and 4 bases, in that order; junction bases with no gene match: 6. The CDR3 nucleotides are TGCAGCGTCTTCGGGACTAGCGGGAGGTTAGAGACCCAGTACTTC. Translated, it gives CSVFGTSGRLETQYF.

This chain uses TRBV20-1 with TRBJ2-3, with 9 bases identical to TRBD1. Germline V lookup: CDR1 DFQATT, CDR2 SNEGSKA (reference sequence). The junction had 10 bases not matched to a gene; V was cut back by 5 bases and J by 4 bases. This CDR3 contains 15 residues. As DNA, the CDR3 is TGCAGTGCTGATTGGACAGGGGAGGTGGCAGATACGCAGTATTTT. Encoded protein: CSADWTGEVADTQYF.

V gene TRBV12-3 or TRBV12-4 combines with J gene TRBJ2-2; 11 bases fit TRBD2. Germline trimming cut 1 base from V and 6 bases from J; bases unmatched to any gene: 7. The length of the CDR3 is 17 residues. CDR3 residues: CASSLETSGRMAGELFF. The CDR3 coding sequence is TGTGCCAGCAGTTTAGAAACTAGCGGGAGAATGGCCGGGGAGCTGTTTTTT.

The chain employs TRBV7-2 and TRBJ2-3, with D possibly called TRBD1 or TRBD2 (5 bases each). Trimming took off 5 bases at V and 6 bases at J, with 18 bases between the two ends. The CDR3 sequence is 15 residues long. Germline values: CDR1 SGHTA, CDR2 FQGNSA. CDR3 in DNA: TGTGCCAGCAGCGTACGGGACCACGCCGGGGATACGCAGTATTTT. This codes for CASSVRDHAGDTQYF.

The chain links TRBV12-3 or TRBV12-4 to TRBJ2-1; D is uncertain. Trimming shortened V by 6 bases and J by 7 bases, and 10 bases separated the two germline ends. The CDR3 totals 12 residues. The CDR3 nucleotides read TGTGCCAGCAGAACTGACGGGAATGAGCAGTTCTTC. The encoded protein is CASRTDGNEQFF.

Ten or more counts support this clonotype. The chain joins TRBV29-1 to TRBJ2-3, with D uncertain. The CDR3 has 12 residues. Per the germline V gene, CDR1 is SQVTM and CDR2 is ANQGSEA. The V end was cut by 5 bases, the J end by 4 bases, with 10 bases between. The CDR3 protein is CSVSNEADTQYF. CDR3 DNA: TGCAGCGTTTCAAATGAGGCAGATACGCAGTATTTT.

This rearrangement joins TRBV18 to TRBJ1-5; a possible D gene is TRBD1 (5 bases). The germline V and J ends were trimmed by 5 bases and 5 bases, with 13 bases remaining between them. Germline-derived CDR1 and CDR2 are KGHSH and LQKENI. The CDR3 runs 14 residues. CDR3 DNA: TGTGCCAGCTCATCGGCGAGGGGTGATCAGCCCCAGCATTTT. This codes for CASSSARGDQPQHF.

This chain joins TRBV7-3 and TRBJ2-3; the D is unclear. The germline CDR1 and CDR2 sequences are SGHTA and FQGTGA. The CDR3 runs to 13 residues. Between the trimmed V and J ends, which lost 5 bases and 0 bases, there was a span of 6 bases. The CDR3 is CASSPYSTDTQYF. CDR3 nucleotides: TGTGCCAGCAGCCCATATAGCACAGATACGCAGTATTTT.

The J gene is TRBJ2-1, the V gene TRBV6-5; D is possibly TRBD2 (6 bases). Germline V gene data show CDR1 as MNHEY and CDR2 as SVGAGI. V was clipped by 2 bases and J by 9 bases, with 11 bases between them. This CDR3 comprises 13 residues. The CDR3 spells CASSYVTGSEQFF. As DNA, the CDR3 is TGTGCCAGCAGTTACGTGACCGGGAGTGAGCAGTTCTTC.

The V gene is TRBV3-1, the J gene TRBJ2-3; the D gene is possibly TRBD1 (5 bases). The CDR3 runs 15 residues. The germline CDR1 and CDR2 sequences are LGHDT and YNNKEL (reference sequence). Trimming pared 0 bases from V and 6 bases from J, leaving 13 bases between. CDR3 loop: CASSQETMGQDTQYF. CDR3 nucleotides: TGTGCCAGCAGCCAAGAGACAATGGGGCAGGATACGCAGTATTTT.

A single count supports this clonotype. The rearrangement uses TRBV6-2 or TRBV6-3 and TRBJ2-7; D not resolved. The CDR3 is 12 amino acids. V was pared by 2 bases and J by 3 bases, with 5 bases between. Germline V gives CDR1 MNHEY, CDR2 SVGEGT. In DNA, the CDR3 is TGTGCCAGCAGTTACCCGCTCTACGAGCAGTACTTC. Its protein product is CASSYPLYEQYF.

The chain links TRBV7-9 to TRBJ1-4; TRBD1 is a possible D gene (6 bases). CDR3 length: 17 amino acids. From germline, CDR1 is SEHNR and CDR2 FQNEAQ (reference sequence). Trimming took 0 bases from V and 0 from J, leaving 11 bases between them. The CDR3 nucleotides read TGTGCCAGCAGCTTAGCGGGGACAAAATCAACTAATGAAAAACTGTTTTTT. It specifies CASSLAGTKSTNEKLFF.

This clonotype was observed a few times. The chain is built from TRBV11-2 and TRBJ1-6, with no clear D. The V end was cut by 0 bases, the J end by 4 bases, with 4 bases between. The CDR3 loop spans 14 amino acids. Germline-derived CDR1 and CDR2 are SGHAT and FQNNGV. The CDR3 nucleotides read TGTGCCAGCAGCTTAGATGGGTATAATTCACCCCTCCACTTT. Its protein is CASSLDGYNSPLHF.

The chain has TRBV7-2 and TRBJ2-1, with D tentatively TRBD1 or TRBD2 (5 bases each). The ends were cut back, 7 bases at V and 0 bases at J, with 10 bases in the middle. Per the germline V gene, CDR1 is SGHTA and CDR2 is FQGNSA. This CDR3 has 14 amino acids. The CDR3 sequence is CASMRDPSYNEQFF. DNA of the CDR3: TGTGCCAGCATGAGGGACCCCTCCTACAATGAGCAGTTCTTC.

This clonotype was observed a few times. The chain couples TRBV7-9 to TRBJ2-7; 7 bases match TRBD1. With the DNA end fitting TRBJ2-5 better, the J assignment may be wrong. The CDR3 is 12 residues long. Germline V CDR1 and CDR2: SEHNR, FQNEAQ (reference sequence). For the CDR3, the DNA is TGTGCCAGCGGGCAGGGGGAAGAGACCCAGTACTTC. This encodes CASGQGEETQYF.